This T cell receptor (beta chain) was obtained from a study of sequential checkpoint blockade in melanoma. The table came from immunoSEQ multiplex PCR; TCRdb's copy has only in-frame clones and leaves some out. The sample includes about 11,000 clones, over 70% of them seen just once. Specified treatment: randomized to nivolumab then ipilimumab (arm A) or the reverse (arm B). From thawed PBMCs, live CD3+CD8+ cells negative for CD19 and CD56 were sorted. Germline assignment: CDR1 MNHEY and CDR2 SVGAGI. The CDR3 has 12 amino acids. V was shortened by 6 bases and J by 8 bases, with 10 bases between the two germline ends.

This specimen was CD8+ T cells sorted from blood (inferred from file names), taken from a patient given nivolumab and ipilimumab in sequence. This TCR came from a human donor with melanoma. The J gene is TRBJ1-4, the V gene TRBV6-5, with no clear D. CDR3 coding DNA: TGTGCCAGCAGCCCCCCAGGAGAAAAACTGTTTTTT. Its protein is CASSPPGEKLFF.